Each of the 9 T cell receptor beta chains below was sequenced from the same sample in a study of blood T cell repertoires in COVID-19. The table came from immunoSEQ multiplex PCR; TCRdb's copy has only in-frame clones and leaves some out. The sample holds some 68,000 clones, nearly 90% seen once. Sequenced input: peripheral blood. The receptors derive from a man between 45 and 60 years old with active COVID-19.

The chain joins TRBV19 to TRBJ1-6, with D tentatively TRBD1 (5 bases). V lost 6 bases and J 4 bases, leaving 16 bases between the germline ends. The CDR3 consists of 16 residues. CDR1 and CDR2 from the germline V gene are LNHDA and SQIVND (reference sequence). CDR3 region: CASRGWGTPYNSPLHF. DNA of the CDR3: TGTGCCAGTAGGGGTTGGGGCACCCCGTATAATTCACCCCTCCACTTT. Filled out from reference TRBV19 and TRBJ1-6, the complete variable domain reads DGGITQSPKYLFRKEGQNVTLSCEQNLNHDAMYWYRQDPGQGLRLIYYSQIVNDFQKGDIAEGYSVSREKKESFPLTVTSAQKNPTAFYLCASRGWGTPYNSPLHFGNGTRLTVT.

The V and J genes are TRBV5-1 and TRBJ2-3; TRBD2 is a possible D gene (5 bases). The CDR3 is 14 residues long. Per the germline V gene, CDR1 is SGHRS and CDR2 is YFSETQ. V shed 2 bases and J shed 4 bases, with 11 bases lying between them. CDR3 loop: CASSFDGVPDTQYF. The CDR3 DNA reads TGCGCCAGCAGCTTTGACGGGGTCCCAGATACGCAGTATTTT.

This clone was found once. CDR3 sequence: CASSQIAGGYNEQFF. CDR3 DNA sequence: TGCGCCAGCAGCCAAATTGCAGGGGGATACAATGAGCAGTTCTTC. J is TRBJ2-1 and V is TRBV4-1; 7 bases are a match to TRBD1. The germline CDR1 and CDR2 sequences are MGHRA and YSYEKL. V lost 2 bases to trimming and J lost 4 bases; unmatched junction nucleotides: 5. The CDR3 sequence is 15 residues long.

CDR3 protein: CASSLPLGGQETQYF. The CDR3, as DNA: TGTGCCAGCAGCTTACCCCTGGGGGGCCAAGAGACCCAGTACTTC. V is TRBV7-9 and J is TRBJ2-5; D possibly corresponds to TRBD2 (6 bases). V lost 2 bases and J 1 base, leaving 11 bases between the germline ends. The CDR3 spans 15 residues. Germline values: CDR1 SEHNR, CDR2 FQNEAQ (reference sequence).

The chain combines TRBV19 with TRBJ2-1; 7 bases map to TRBD1. The germline CDR1 and CDR2 sequences are LNHDA and SQIVND (reference sequence). The CDR3 is 13 amino acids. Trimming took 1 base from V and 12 from J; bases not matched to a gene: 6. CDR3 DNA: TGTGCCAGTAGTATAGGACAGGGCGGCTGGCAGTTCTTC. As protein: CASSIGQGGWQFF.

The chain joins TRBV5-1 to TRBJ1-2; 8 nucleotides line up with TRBD1. This CDR3 is built from 14 residues. CDR1 and CDR2 from the germline V gene are SGHRS and YFSETQ. The V segment lost 3 bases and the J segment 1 base; nucleotides outside the gene matches: 2. This chain's CDR3 is CASSYTGGNYGYTF. The CDR3 region has the DNA TGCGCCAGCAGCTATACAGGGGGTAACTATGGCTACACCTTC.

This clone showed up just once. The gene calls are TRBV9 and TRBJ2-7, with 10 bases lining up with TRBD2. Germline V lookup: CDR1 SGDLS, CDR2 YYNGEE. Germline trimming cut 3 bases from V and 3 bases from J; bases unmatched to any gene: 3. This CDR3 region has 14 residues. In DNA form, the CDR3 reads TGTGCCAGCAGCGGGACTAGCGGCAACTACGAGCAGTACTTC. Its translation: CASSGTSGNYEQYF.

CDR3 nucleotide sequence: TGTGCCAGCAGCCCTGCCGTGAGGAACACCGGGGAGCTGTTTTTT. Protein: CASSPAVRNTGELFF. The chain joins TRBV7-8 to TRBJ2-2, with D hard to call. CDR3 length: 15 amino acids. V was trimmed by 5 bases and J by 1 base, leaving 11 bases between them. Germline V gene lookup returns CDR1 SGHVS and CDR2 FQNEAQ.

The V call is TRBV6-2 or TRBV6-3, the J call TRBJ2-3; 8 nucleotides align to TRBD1. The germline V gene encodes CDR1 MNHEY and CDR2 SVGEGT. The J segment lost 2 bases and the V segment lost 2 bases, leaving 3 bases of the junction unmatched. This CDR3 has 15 amino acids. The CDR3 DNA is TGTGCCAGCAGTTACGGGGGACAGGACACAGATACGCAGTATTTT. Its protein product is CASSYGGQDTDTQYF.